This TCR beta chain was documented in a study of blood T cell repertoires in COVID-19. Whole-study context: T cells, B-cell-depleted T cells, or PBMCs provided the cDNA or gDNA that served as material.

Original processing notes: Estimates of nucleated cell counts were drawn from the amplification of reference gene primers. Clones were sequenced by immunoSEQ multiplex PCR, and TCRdb holds only the in-frame ones, with some missing. V and J calls and clone size are as listed in that table; D and trimming were resolved from the DNA. This table has about 160,000 clones, about nine tenths appearing once. The germline V gene encodes CDR1 SGHDT and CDR2 YYEEEE. V was clipped by 3 bases and J by 2 bases, with 12 bases between them. There are 14 residues in the CDR3. The material sequenced was peripheral blood. The chain is built from TRBV5-6 and TRBJ2-7; D may be TRBD1 (5 bases). The receptor's source is a woman aged 60-75 years with active or convalescent COVID-19. DNA for the CDR3: TGTGCCAGCAGCTACCAGACAGAAACCTACGAGCAGTACTTC. Translated, it gives CASSYQTETYEQYF.